The following is a T cell receptor (beta chain) sequence with its context. No antigen is known for it. While unrecorded immune exposures were likely, the donors were nominally healthy when sampled. The primer mix had 60 Vbeta and 13 Jbeta primers. Method: immunoSEQ multiplex PCR; TCRdb's copy keeps in-frame clones and lacks some. The sample includes about 160,000 clones, around 75% of them seen just once. CDR3 length: 12 amino acids. Trimming pared 5 bases from V and 9 bases from J, leaving 10 bases between. CDR1 is MGHRA, CDR2 YSYEKL, per germline. The sample originates from a study of cytomegalovirus exposure and HLA in healthy donors. Study outcomes and limitations: A previous analysis found most TCR beta V segments productive roughly 87% or roughly 30% of the time. A list of 150 to 200 TCR beta chains associated with cytomegalovirus was given.

The receptor was derived from a man between 18 and 29 years old in good health and CMV-seronegative. The source material was PBMCs. The chain employs TRBV4-1 and TRBJ2-2, with D unresolved. CDR3 bases: TGCGCCAGCAGCAATTCCCCCAGGGAGCTGTTTTTT. It translates to CASSNSPRELFF.